This T cell receptor (beta chain) stems from a study of radiotherapy plus CTLA-4 blockade in lung cancer. Turning to the study itself: In roughly 19% of patients, objective responses were seen; approximately 34% had disease control.

This CDR3 is 15 amino acids long. CDR1 and CDR2 from the germline V gene are MNHEY and SVGAGI. V gave up 8 bases and J gave up 7 bases; unmatched junction bases: 8. Libraries were prepared by immunoSEQ multiplex PCR; TCRdb keeps only in-frame clonotypes and omits some of them. The profile covers tens of thousands of clones, with approximately 80% appearing a single time and approximately 15% taken by the ten largest. Study-level findings and limits: After treatment with radiotherapy plus ipilimumab, TCR clones that came from the tumor expanded in blood. The best predictor of response was reported to be early blood T cell clone dynamics, with interferon-beta.

With regard to this clone: Its antigen remains unidentified.

This specimen was peripheral blood, taken from a patient treated with radiotherapy plus ipilimumab. The genes are TRBV6-5 and TRBJ2-2; 12 bases line up with TRBD2. This clonotype was obtained from a human donor with non-small cell lung cancer who had a complete response to radiotherapy plus ipilimumab. The CDR3 DNA sequence: TGTGCCAGCGCCTGGACTAGCGGGATTAGCGGGGAGCTGTTTTTT. It yields the protein CASAWTSGISGELFF.